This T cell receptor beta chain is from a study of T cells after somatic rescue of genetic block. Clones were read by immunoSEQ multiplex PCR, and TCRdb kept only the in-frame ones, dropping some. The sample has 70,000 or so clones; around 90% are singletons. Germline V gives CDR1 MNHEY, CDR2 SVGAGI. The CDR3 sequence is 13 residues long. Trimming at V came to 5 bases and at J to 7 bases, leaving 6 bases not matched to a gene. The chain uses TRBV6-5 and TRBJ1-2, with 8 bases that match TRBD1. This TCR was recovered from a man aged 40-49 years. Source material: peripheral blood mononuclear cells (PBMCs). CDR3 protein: CASSQGQVGGYTF. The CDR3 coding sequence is TGTGCCAGCAGTCAGGGACAGGTTGGTGGCTACACCTTC.